These 25 T cell receptor beta chains originate from one sample sequenced in a study of blood T cell repertoires in COVID-19. Sequenced by immunoSEQ multiplex PCR; TCRdb stores in-frame clones only, minus some. This repertoire shows approximately 350,000 clones, over 75% found once; its top ten account for roughly 0.99%. The sample was PBMCs or T cells enriched from blood (not recorded which). Receptors originate from a man aged 18 to 29 who had recovered from COVID-19.

This chain connects TRBV28 to TRBJ2-7, with D possibly matching TRBD2 (5 bases). The V gene's germline CDR1 is MDHEN and CDR2 SYDVKM. Trimming cost V 5 bases and J 7 bases, with 24 bases left between them. The CDR3 has 16 amino acids. The CDR3 protein is CASSPTTSPGEGEQYF. The CDR3 nucleotides are TGTGCCAGCAGTCCCACTACCTCGCCCGGGGAAGGAGAGCAGTACTTC.

The rearrangement links TRBV3-1 (or the pseudogene TRBV3-2) to TRBJ1-1; D gene unclear. The germline gives CDR1 LGHDT, CDR2 YNNKEL (reference sequence). With 1 base removed from V and 9 bases from J, the gap between germline ends came to 9 bases. This CDR3 contains 12 residues. DNA for the CDR3: TGTGCCAGCAGCCAAGTTGGCCGAAAAGCTTTCTTT. Translation: CASSQVGRKAFF.

The gene calls are TRBV4-1 and TRBJ2-2; D gene unclear. V was pared by 0 bases and J by 9 bases, with 8 bases between. The length of the CDR3 is 13 residues. Looked up from germline, CDR1 is MGHRA and CDR2 is YSYEKL. This chain's CDR3 is CASSQDLGRELFF. CDR3 coding DNA: TGCGCCAGCAGCCAAGATCTGGGCCGGGAGCTGTTTTTT.

The CDR3 nucleotides read TGTGCCAGCAGCGTAGCGACAGGCTACGAGCAGTACTTC. As protein: CASSVATGYEQYF. J is TRBJ2-7 and V is TRBV5-6; TRBD1 might be the D (6 bases). Germline assignment: CDR1 SGHDT and CDR2 YYEEEE. The CDR3 totals 13 residues. Between the trimmed V and J ends, which lost 4 bases and 3 bases, there was a span of 11 bases.

The chain recombines TRBV6-4 with TRBJ1-6, with D uncertain. Between the trimmed V and J ends, which lost 0 bases and 3 bases, there was a span of 15 bases. This CDR3 spans 18 amino acids. The germline gives CDR1 MRHNA, CDR2 SNTAGT. The CDR3 is CASSDSSGRVGYNSPLHF. The CDR3, as DNA: TGTGCCAGCAGTGACTCGAGCGGCAGAGTCGGCTATAATTCACCCCTCCACTTT.

Remarks on this clone: Lacking the conserved final phenylalanine or tryptophan, this CDR3 likely reflects a read error. It is unclear where the CDR3 begins or ends on the DNA, so no DNA is shown, and the CDR3 is as TCRdb lists it. The chain joins TRBV6-5 to TRBJ1-1. Germline V gives CDR1 MNHEY, CDR2 SVGAGI. The CDR3 is 11 amino acids in total, end residues counted. CDR3 residues: CASRPDPGLIS.

This clone was counted once. This chain connects TRBV9 to TRBJ2-3, with 11 bases identical to TRBD2. The length of the CDR3 is 17 residues. Germline loops: CDR1 SGDLS, CDR2 YYNGEE. V lost 4 bases to trimming and J lost 1 base; unmatched junction nucleotides: 8. CDR3 nucleotide sequence: TGTGCCAGCAGCCACAAATTGACTAGCGGGGGCACAGATACGCAGTATTTT. Translation: CASSHKLTSGGTDTQYF.

V is TRBV19 and J is TRBJ1-1; D call uncertain. This CDR3 contains 16 residues. Trimming shortened V by 3 bases and J by 5 bases, and 19 bases separated the two germline ends. Germline V CDR1 and CDR2: LNHDA, SQIVND (reference sequence). The CDR3 reads CASSIFPQRSETEAFF. For the CDR3, the DNA is TGTGCCAGTAGTATTTTCCCCCAAAGATCAGAAACTGAAGCTTTCTTT.

The chain carries TRBV4-1 and TRBJ2-5, with D maybe TRBD2 (5 bases). V was cut by 2 bases and J by 5 bases, with 12 bases left in between. The CDR3 consists of 14 residues. Germline loops: CDR1 MGHRA, CDR2 YSYEKL. The CDR3 protein is CASSQPWESETQYF. For the CDR3, the DNA is TGCGCCAGCAGCCAACCCTGGGAGAGCGAGACCCAGTACTTC.

On this clone: The same CDR3 is also encoded by other DNA sequences in this sample. The chain recombines TRBV28 with TRBJ2-7; 11 bases are a match to TRBD2. After removal of 5 bases from V and 2 bases from J, the junction contained 5 bases not matched to a gene. Germline CDR1 reads MDHEN; CDR2 reads SYDVKM. The CDR3 has 15 amino acids. The CDR3 sequence: CASSPGTSGTYEQYF. Here the CDR3 DNA reads TGTGCCAGCAGTCCCGGGACTAGCGGCACCTACGAGCAGTACTTC.

About this clone: Other nucleotide sequences from this sample produce the same CDR3. The gene calls are TRBV5-5 and TRBJ2-3, with D possibly TRBD2 on 5 matching bases. Trimming left V 5 bases short and J 3 bases short, with 10 bases between. The CDR3 covers 13 residues. Germline CDR1 SGHKS, CDR2 YYEKEE (reference sequence). CDR3 region: CASRTSGTDTQYF. The CDR3 bases are TGTGCCAGCAGGACTTCGGGGACAGATACGCAGTATTTT.

The chain combines TRBV19 with TRBJ1-1; no firm D call. Germline loops: CDR1 LNHDA, CDR2 SQIVND (reference sequence). CDR3 length: 12 amino acids. The V end lost 7 bases, the J end lost 1 base, and 7 bases lay between the germline ends. The CDR3 DNA reads as TGTGCCAGTAAGCAGGCGAACACTGAAGCTTTCTTT. The encoded protein is CASKQANTEAFF.

This CDR3 reads CASSLGQVVHDTQYF. CDR3 coding DNA: TGTGCCAGCAGCCTCGGACAGGTGGTCCACGATACGCAGTATTTT. The chain recombines TRBV3-1 (or the pseudogene TRBV3-2) with TRBJ2-3; 7 bases are a match to TRBD1. The CDR3 length is 15 residues. The V gene's germline CDR1 is LGHDT and CDR2 YNNKEL (reference sequence). The ends lost 4 bases at V and 6 bases at J; junction bases unmatched: 10.

Here the CDR3 reads CASSNKQGNHNSPLHF. CDR3 in DNA: TGTGCCAGCAGTAATAAACAGGGGAATCATAATTCACCCCTCCACTTT. This chain connects TRBV27 to TRBJ1-6; 7 bases map to TRBD1. In germline, CDR1 is MNHEY, CDR2 SMNVEV (reference sequence). Losses at the gene ends were 5 bases for V and 5 bases for J; bases not matched to a gene: 9. The CDR3 has 16 amino acids.

The chain links TRBV28 to TRBJ2-1; perhaps TRBD2 as D (6 bases). Germline CDR1 is MDHEN and CDR2 is SYDVKM. CDR3 length: 15 residues. Trimming took 2 bases from V and 7 from J, leaving 15 bases between them. The chain's CDR3 is CASSLGGWGGNEQFF. CDR3 sequence (DNA): TGTGCCAGCAGTTTAGGAGGGTGGGGTGGAAATGAGCAGTTCTTC.

A remark on this clone: Additional DNA sequences in this sample encode the identical CDR3. This chain joins TRBV6-5 and TRBJ2-7, with 10 nucleotides matching TRBD2. The junction had 2 bases not matched to a gene; V was cut back by 5 bases and J by 1 base. Per the germline V gene, CDR1 is MNHEY and CDR2 is SVGAGI. The CDR3 contains 14 residues. Here the CDR3 reads CASSRTSGSYEQYF. Here the CDR3 DNA reads TGTGCCAGCAGTCGGACTAGCGGTTCCTACGAGCAGTACTTC.

The chain couples TRBV5-4 to TRBJ2-5; TRBD1 is a possible D gene (5 bases). V lost 4 bases to trimming and J lost 5 bases, with 18 bases between them. This CDR3 is 15 amino acids long. From germline, CDR1 is SGHNT and CDR2 YYREEE (reference sequence). CDR3 nucleotides: TGTGCCAGCAGCCCTTCTCAGGGCTCGGTCGAGACCCAGTACTTC. This sequence encodes CASSPSQGSVETQYF. The variable domain in full, with the rest retrieved from reference TRBV5-4 and TRBJ2-5, is ETGVTQSPTHLIKTRGQQVTLRCSSQSGHNTVSWYQQALGQGPQFIFQYYREEENGRGNFPPRFSGLQFPNYSSELNVNALELDDSALYLCASSPSQGSVETQYFGPGTRLLVL.

The CDR3 coding sequence is TGCGCCAGCAGCTTGGTGGGCGGGGGCTCCTACGAGCAGTACTTC. Translation gives CASSLVGGGSYEQYF. The genes are TRBV5-1 and TRBJ2-7, with 7 bases lining up with TRBD2. The CDR3 totals 15 residues. Germline CDR1 SGHRS, CDR2 YFSETQ. Trimming took 0 bases from V and 0 from J; bases not matched to a gene: 3.

Concerning this clone itself: Within the sample, other DNA sequences also encode this same CDR3. The chain combines TRBV9 with TRBJ2-5; the D gene is possibly TRBD1 (5 bases). From germline, CDR1 is SGDLS and CDR2 YYNGEE. The V end was cut by 0 bases, the J end by 4 bases, with 10 bases between. The CDR3 contains 14 residues. In DNA form, the CDR3 reads TGTGCCAGCAGCGTAGCTACAGGTGGAGAGACCCAGTACTTC. Residues: CASSVATGGETQYF.

The rearrangement uses TRBV19 and TRBJ1-2, with TRBD1 matching 9 bases. CDR1 LNHDA and CDR2 SQIVND come from the germline V gene (reference sequence). V was clipped by 5 bases and J by 2 bases; unmatched bases: 6. This CDR3 spans 15 amino acids. The CDR3 DNA reads as TGTGCCAGTAGTCCTCGTACAGGGGGCAACTATGGCTACACCTTC. Amino acids: CASSPRTGGNYGYTF. Variable domain in full (rest from reference TRBV19 and TRBJ1-2): DGGITQSPKYLFRKEGQNVTLSCEQNLNHDAMYWYRQDPGQGLRLIYYSQIVNDFQKGDIAEGYSVSREKKESFPLTVTSAQKNPTAFYLCASSPRTGGNYGYTFGSGTRLTVV.

V usage is TRBV2 and J usage is TRBJ2-5; TRBD1 is a possible D gene (5 bases). There are 15 residues in the CDR3. In germline, CDR1 is SNHLY, CDR2 FYNNEI. Trimming pared 4 bases from V and 4 bases from J, leaving 16 bases between. This CDR3 reads CASSGGSSRRETQYF. DNA of the CDR3: TGTGCCAGCAGTGGGGGCAGTTCGAGGAGAGAGACCCAGTACTTC.

The V gene is TRBV7-2, the J gene TRBJ1-2; 7 nucleotides align to TRBD1. Germline CDR1 reads SGHTA; CDR2 reads FQGNSA. After removal of 0 bases from V and 0 bases from J, the junction contained 4 bases not matched to a gene. The CDR3 extends over 16 amino acids. For the CDR3, the DNA is TGTGCCAGCAGCTTAGCGGGGGACAGAGCTAACTATGGCTACACCTTC. Translated: CASSLAGDRANYGYTF.

The gene calls are TRBV6-5 and TRBJ2-2; D possibly corresponds to TRBD2 (6 bases). This CDR3 contains 13 residues. Germline V gene data show CDR1 as MNHEY and CDR2 as SVGAGI. V lost 2 bases to trimming and J lost 6 bases, with 7 bases between them. In nucleotides, the CDR3 is TGTGCCAGCAGTTACGGAGGGTCCGGGGAGCTGTTTTTT. Its translation: CASSYGGSGELFF.

The V and J genes are TRBV30 and TRBJ2-5, with 10 bases identical to TRBD2. CDR3 length equals 13 residues. Per the germline V gene, CDR1 is GTSNPN and CDR2 is SVGIG (reference sequence). V shed 4 bases, J shed 5 bases, and the junction held 4 bases outside the gene matches. Here the CDR3 reads CAWTGLAFETQYF. The CDR3 nucleotides read TGTGCCTGGACGGGACTAGCGTTTGAGACCCAGTACTTC.

CDR3 protein: CASSNRQGPHEQYF. For the CDR3, the DNA is TGTGCCAGCAGCAACAGACAGGGCCCCCACGAGCAGTACTTC. The chain employs TRBV3-1 (or the pseudogene TRBV3-2) and TRBJ2-7, with TRBD1 matching over 7 bases. V was pared by 5 bases and J by 5 bases, with 9 bases of the junction left unmatched. Germline values: CDR1 LGHDT, CDR2 YNNKEL (reference sequence). This CDR3 is 14 amino acids long.